A single sample gave rise to the 10 T cell receptor beta chains below, sequenced in a study of regulatory T cells in long-lasting Graves disease. The time point was: newly diagnosed GD, antithyroid drugs for less than 3 months. PBMCs were the source of the RNA used for TCR sequencing. In building TCR beta libraries, iRepertoire HTBI primers were used together with Arm-PCR of CDR3 regions. Using its own MiXCR run on the multiplex PCR reads, TCRdb lists one record per CDR3 protein. Of under 300,000 distinct CDR3 sequences in the sample, 20% to 25% were seen once. Specimen: peripheral blood mononuclear cells (PBMCs), collected at new diagnosis, from a patient treated with antithyroid drugs. The receptors here all came from a female donor with Graves disease.

In its sample, this clonotype was seen many times. V and J are TRBV11-3 and TRBJ2-3; D is unclear. CDR1 and CDR2 (germline): SGHNT, YENEEA. CDR3 size: 13 residues. The V end lost 5 bases, the J end lost 5 bases, and 11 bases lay between the germline ends. Here the CDR3 DNA reads TGTGCCAGCAGCACACAAACCGGAGATACGCAGTATTTT. Amino acids: CASSTQTGDTQYF.

In its sample, this clonotype was seen many times. The chain joins TRBV28 to TRBJ1-2, with D possibly TRBD1 on 6 matching bases. CDR1 is MDHEN, CDR2 SYDVKM, per germline. V lost 8 bases to trimming and J lost 8 bases, with 21 bases between them. CDR3 size: 14 residues. In nucleotides, the CDR3 is TGTGCCAGCGTCAACCCCAGGGGAGGGGGGGGCTACACCTTC. Translated: CASVNPRGGGGYTF.

This clonotype was picked up one time. The chain couples TRBV19 to TRBJ1-5, with D perhaps matching TRBD1 (6 bases). Germline V lookup: CDR1 LNHDA, CDR2 SQIVND (reference sequence). CDR3 size: 16 residues. Trimming left V 1 base short and J 3 bases short, with 13 bases between. The CDR3 DNA reads TGTGCCAGTAGTATAGCCAGGACAGTGTTCAATCAGCCCCAGCATTTT. Protein: CASSIARTVFNQPQHF.

CDR3 bases: TGTGCCAGCAGCCTGATAGCGGGAGACGAGCAGTTCTTC. It translates to CASSLIAGDEQFF. The chain joins TRBV7-2 to TRBJ2-1; TRBD2 matches 9 bases. The CDR3 runs 13 residues. The germline V gene encodes CDR1 SGHTA and CDR2 FQGNSA. With V trimmed by 5 bases and J by 10 bases, 6 bases remained unmatched.

To note about this clonotype: Germline and junction disagree at one end, which may indicate a read error. The chain carries TRBV10-1 and TRBJ2-1; unclear D gene. Germline lookup yields CDR1 WNHNN and CDR2 SYGVQD (reference sequence). The CDR3 runs 14 residues. CDR3 bases: TGCGCCAGCAGTGAGACCAGCTATTACAATGGGCAGTTCTTC. This encodes CASSETSYYNGQFF.

The V gene is TRBV3-1, the J gene TRBJ1-4, with D possibly being TRBD1 (5 bases). V lost 3 bases, J lost 5 bases, and 10 bases lay in between. The V gene's germline CDR1 is LGHDT and CDR2 YNNKEL (reference sequence). The length of the CDR3 is 14 residues. CDR3 in DNA: TGTGCCAGCAGCCAGGGGGGGGGGAATGAAAAACTGTTTTTT. Amino acid sequence: CASSQGGGNEKLFF.

The sample holds many counts of this clonotype. The chain recombines TRBV28 with TRBJ2-7; D possibly matches TRBD1 or TRBD2 (7 bases each). Trimming left V 4 bases short and J 4 bases short, with 17 bases between. The CDR3 is 15 residues long. Germline CDR1 MDHEN, CDR2 SYDVKM. The CDR3 DNA follows: TGTGCCAGCAGTTCACCGGGCAGGGGGGGGTACGAGCAGTACTTC. Protein: CASSSPGRGGYEQYF.

This clonotype has at least ten counts. The chain carries TRBV14 and TRBJ2-7, with D uncertain. V was shortened by 0 bases and J by 1 base, with 10 bases between the two germline ends. Germline CDR1 and CDR2: SGHDN and FVKESK. CDR3 length: 15 amino acids. The CDR3 is CASSQDLAQSYEQYF. The CDR3 nucleotides read TGTGCCAGCAGCCAAGATCTTGCGCAATCCTACGAGCAGTACTTC.

This clonotype was seen repeatedly, ten times or more. The chain recombines TRBV5-5 with TRBJ1-1; D call uncertain. The CDR3 loop spans 15 amino acids. V was trimmed by 0 bases and J by 1 base, leaving 10 bases between them. Germline V gene lookup returns CDR1 SGHKS and CDR2 YYEKEE (reference sequence). CDR3 loop: CASSLALGRNTEAFF. The CDR3 DNA reads TGTGCCAGCAGCTTGGCCCTGGGCAGGAACACTGAAGCTTTCTTT. Supplemented by reference TRBV5-5 and TRBJ1-1, the full variable domain reads DAGVTQSPTHLIKTRGQQVTLRCSPISGHKSVSWYQQVLGQGPQFIFQYYEKEERGRGNFPDRFSARQFPNYSSELNVNALLLGDSALYLCASSLALGRNTEAFFGQGTRLTVV.

The table lists this clonotype with many counts. The rearrangement links TRBV7-2 to TRBJ1-1; the match to TRBD1 covers 7 bases. After removal of 4 bases from V and 5 bases from J, the junction contained 7 bases not matched to a gene. The CDR3 spans 14 residues. Germline V gene data show CDR1 as SGHTA and CDR2 as FQGNSA. The CDR3 sequence is CASSSPQGGTEAFF. The DNA for the CDR3 is TGTGCCAGCAGCTCACCTCAGGGGGGTACTGAAGCTTTCTTT.